Presented here are 19 T cell receptor beta chains from one specimen sequenced in a study of T cell clones after liver transplantation. Sequencing was performed with immunoSEQ multiplex PCR; in TCRdb, only in-frame clones are kept and a portion is missing. The table lists tens of thousands of clones, approximately 87% of them singletons, with 2.5% to 3% in the top ten. This sample comprised CD4+ T cells from blood, obtained at the 22-month timepoint. The receptors originated from a human patient who received a liver transplant. These T cells may partly come from the graft donor.

This clone was counted a few times. The chain recombines TRBV10-1 with TRBJ1-5; tentatively, D is TRBD1 (6 bases). V was pared by 6 bases and J by 3 bases, with 12 bases between. Germline V gives CDR1 WNHNN, CDR2 SYGVQD (reference sequence). This CDR3 contains 14 residues. This CDR3 reads CASRSGDTNQPQHF. The CDR3 DNA reads as TGCGCCAGCAGGAGCGGGGACACCAATCAGCCCCAGCATTTT.

The chain recombines TRBV7-2 with TRBJ2-7, with TRBD1 matching over 9 bases. Germline V gene sequence: CDR1 SGHTA, CDR2 FQGNSA. With V trimmed by 0 bases and J by 6 bases, 3 bases remained unmatched. The CDR3 covers 14 residues. In DNA, the CDR3 is TGTGCCAGCAGCTTAGCCGGGACAGGGTTCGAGCAGTACTTC. Amino acid sequence: CASSLAGTGFEQYF.

The chain is built from TRBV19 and TRBJ2-7; 7 bases are a match to TRBD1. The V segment lost 7 bases and the J segment 4 bases; nucleotides outside the gene matches: 10. CDR3 length: 14 amino acids. Germline V lookup: CDR1 LNHDA, CDR2 SQIVND (reference sequence). CDR3 in DNA: TGTGCCAGTAAGGGGGCGCCGGACCGATACGAGCAGTACTTC. Protein: CASKGAPDRYEQYF.

This rearrangement joins TRBV14 to TRBJ1-2, with TRBD1 identical over 9 bases. J lost 3 bases, V lost 6 bases, and 2 bases had no gene match. Germline loops: CDR1 SGHDN, CDR2 FVKESK. This CDR3 contains 13 residues. The CDR3 DNA sequence: TGTGCCAGCAGAGGGACAGGGCACTATGGCTACACCTTC. Amino acids: CASRGTGHYGYTF. Filled out from reference TRBV14 and TRBJ1-2, the complete variable domain reads EAGVTQFPSHSVIEKGQTVTLRCDPISGHDNLYWYRRVMGKEIKFLLHFVKESKQDESGMPNNRFLAERTGGTYSTLKVQPAELEDSGVYFCASRGTGHYGYTFGSGTRLTVV.

The CDR3 DNA sequence: TGTGCCATCAGTGAGTCTTTGGGGGCGAGGGGCAATCAGCCCCAGCATTTT. This encodes CAISESLGARGNQPQHF. This rearrangement joins TRBV10-3 to TRBJ1-5, with D maybe TRBD1 (6 bases). Per germline, CDR1 ENHRY and CDR2 SYGVKD. This CDR3 has 17 amino acids. V was trimmed by 0 bases and J by 2 bases, leaving 14 bases between them.

The genes are TRBV28 and TRBJ1-5, with TRBD1 as a possible D gene (5 bases). The V gene lost 7 bases and the J gene lost 7 bases, with 17 bases spanning the gap. The CDR3 sequence is 14 residues long. The germline V gene has CDR1 MDHEN and CDR2 SYDVKM. CDR3 sequence: CASTRGERGQPQHF. In nucleotides, the CDR3 is TGTGCCAGCACTCGGGGGGAACGAGGGCAGCCCCAGCATTTT.

The chain joins TRBV5-1 to TRBJ2-1; 10 bases align to TRBD1. With V trimmed by 0 bases and J by 4 bases, 4 bases remained unmatched. CDR3 length: 16 residues. CDR1 is SGHRS, CDR2 YFSETQ, per germline. The CDR3: CASSLERTGGYNEQFF. The CDR3 nucleotides are TGCGCCAGCAGCTTGGAACGGACAGGGGGTTACAATGAGCAGTTCTTC.

This clone came up a few times. CDR3 protein: CASSFQGDATNEKLFF. CDR3 nucleotide sequence: TGTGCCAGCAGCTTTCAGGGGGACGCAACTAATGAAAAACTGTTTTTT. J is TRBJ1-4 and V is TRBV7-9; 7 nucleotides line up with TRBD1. Germline V lookup: CDR1 SEHNR, CDR2 FQNEAQ (reference sequence). CDR3 size: 16 residues. With 3 bases clipped from V and 0 bases from J, the junction kept 4 bases outside the gene matches.

DNA of the CDR3: TGTGCCAGCAGCTTAGGGGTAGCGGAGACCACAGATACGCAGTATTTT. Translating gives CASSLGVAETTDTQYF. This rearrangement joins TRBV11-3 to TRBJ2-3, with D possibly TRBD2 on 6 matching bases. Trimming left V 1 base short and J 2 bases short, with 13 bases between. Germline CDR1 reads SGHNT; CDR2 reads YENEEA. CDR3 length: 16 amino acids.

The chain combines TRBV9 with TRBJ2-1; 8 positions agree with TRBD1. This CDR3 is built from 14 residues. The ends lost 4 bases at V and 5 bases at J; junction bases unmatched: 5. Germline CDR1 SGDLS, CDR2 YYNGEE. The CDR3 loop reads CASSLGQGNNEQFF. In nucleotides, the CDR3 is TGTGCCAGCAGCCTAGGACAGGGTAACAATGAGCAGTTCTTC.

This clone occurred once. This chain connects TRBV4-2 to TRBJ2-7; the D gene is possibly TRBD1 (6 bases). The germline CDR1 and CDR2 sequences are LGHNA and YNFKEQ. V was trimmed by 3 bases and J by 6 bases, leaving 18 bases between them. The CDR3 extends over 15 amino acids. The DNA for the CDR3 is TGTGCCAGCAGCCAGCCCGCGAACAGGGTTTTCGAGCAGTACTTC. Its protein product is CASSQPANRVFEQYF.

The genes are TRBV7-2 and TRBJ1-1; unclear D gene. Trimming left V 3 bases short and J 7 bases short, with 9 bases between. This CDR3 contains 12 residues. Germline CDR1 reads SGHTA; CDR2 reads FQGNSA. CDR3 region: CASSFTGLEAFF. The DNA of the CDR3 is TGTGCCAGCAGCTTCACGGGCCTTGAAGCTTTCTTT.

This clone was counted a single time. The chain is built from TRBV11-2 and TRBJ2-7; the D gene is possibly TRBD1 (6 bases). The CDR3 spans 13 residues. V lost 5 bases to trimming and J lost 3 bases, with 11 bases between them. Germline V gene lookup returns CDR1 SGHAT and CDR2 FQNNGV. The CDR3 coding sequence is TGTGCCAGCAGCCAGGGGTCGGGCTACGAGCAGTACTTC. Its protein product is CASSQGSGYEQYF.

The chain combines TRBV5-4 with TRBJ1-3, with a possible D match to TRBD1 (5 bases). Germline V gives CDR1 SGHNT, CDR2 YYREEE (reference sequence). V was clipped by 10 bases and J by 4 bases, with 12 bases between them. The CDR3 length is 12 residues. The CDR3 protein is CAGRGSGNTIYF. The CDR3 DNA follows: TGTGCCGGTCGGGGCTCCGGAAACACCATATATTTT. Looking up the rest from reference TRBV5-4 and TRBJ1-3 gives the full variable domain: ETGVTQSPTHLIKTRGQQVTLRCSSQSGHNTVSWYQQALGQGPQFIFQYYREEENGRGNFPPRFSGLQFPNYSSELNVNALELDDSALYLCAGRGSGNTIYFGEGSWLTVV.

This clone was seen a few times. The rearrangement links TRBV20-1 to TRBJ1-1; D not resolved. CDR1 and CDR2 (germline): DFQATT, SNEGSKA (reference sequence). Trimming stripped 6 bases from V and 3 bases from J, with 8 bases between. The CDR3 spans 11 residues. This chain's CDR3 is CSAPRDTEAFF. CDR3 coding DNA: TGCAGTGCCCCCCGGGACACTGAAGCTTTCTTT.

This sequence joins TRBV19 and TRBJ2-5; a weak D match, TRBD2 (6 bases). The ends were cut back, 4 bases at V and 5 bases at J, with 17 bases in the middle. The CDR3 covers 15 residues. Germline loops: CDR1 LNHDA, CDR2 SQIVND (reference sequence). This CDR3 is CASSSRTSGGETQYF. As DNA, the CDR3 is TGTGCCAGTAGTAGTAGGACCTCTGGGGGGGAGACCCAGTACTTC. The whole variable domain, filled in from reference TRBV19 and TRBJ2-5, reads DGGITQSPKYLFRKEGQNVTLSCEQNLNHDAMYWYRQDPGQGLRLIYYSQIVNDFQKGDIAEGYSVSREKKESFPLTVTSAQKNPTAFYLCASSSRTSGGETQYFGPGTRLLVL.

V gene TRBV18 combines with J gene TRBJ2-1; D is perhaps TRBD1 or TRBD2 (5 bases each). This CDR3 contains 17 residues. The V gene lost 2 bases and the J gene lost 0 bases, with 14 bases spanning the gap. Germline lookup yields CDR1 KGHSH and CDR2 LQKENI. CDR3: CASSPTSPGSSYNEQFF. CDR3 coding DNA: TGTGCCAGCTCACCAACATCGCCAGGGAGCTCCTACAATGAGCAGTTCTTC.

The rearrangement links TRBV7-9 to TRBJ2-3; a possible D gene is TRBD1 (6 bases). Looked up from germline, CDR1 is SEHNR and CDR2 is FQNEAQ (reference sequence). The CDR3 runs to 13 residues. V lost 1 base, J lost 4 bases, and 6 bases lay in between. As DNA, the CDR3 is TGTGCCAGCAGCTTAGGGGGGCCAGATACGCAGTATTTT. Its protein product is CASSLGGPDTQYF.

This clone was picked up a small number of times. This chain connects TRBV18 to TRBJ1-4; D not certain. The CDR3 extends over 17 amino acids. The V gene's germline CDR1 is KGHSH and CDR2 LQKENI. Trimming removed 2 bases at V and 2 bases at J, with 15 bases between. CDR3 in amino acids: CASSPAGVLGTNEKLFF. The DNA for the CDR3 is TGTGCCAGCTCACCAGCAGGTGTGCTTGGGACTAATGAAAAACTGTTTTTT.